This entry describes one T cell receptor (beta chain). Antigen: not known. The CDR3 length is 16 residues. Germline CDR1 SSHAT, CDR2 FNYEAQ (reference sequence). The sample originates from a study of monozygotic twins with inflammatory bowel disease. Study results and caveats: The analysis yielded no support for one strong signal or clonotype associated with IBD. Clonotype sharing was lower in IBD patients than healthy twins, most markedly with disease activity.

Added by template switching were UMIs that each held a 6-nucleotide sample barcode. TCRdb reprocessed the 5' RACE reads and reports one entry per CDR3 protein, with no DNA. This listing includes around 47,000 distinct CDR3 sequences. Each donor had less than 3 ml of blood drawn. Sequencing input: blood. This clonotype was obtained from a human donor with ulcerative colitis or Crohn's disease, or a healthy co-twin of an affected twin (not recorded which). This chain joins TRBV7-7 and TRBJ2-1; the TCRdb D gene call, TRBD2, has no DNA to confirm it. CDR3: CASSFTPGLAGNEQFF.